Listed below are T cell receptor beta chains from one sample, sequenced in a study of persistence of HIV-infected CD4 T cells. Only in-frame clones appear in the TCRdb table, and some are missing; sequencing was by immunoSEQ multiplex PCR. The repertoire consists of roughly 41,000 clones, with less than 90% occurring once and the leading ten covering approximately 1.6%. Their antigens are not known. This specimen was CD4+ T cells sorted from PBMCs after approximately 19-hour stimulation, taken from a patient who received antiretroviral therapy. These receptors were taken from an adult man with HIV who was CMV-seropositive. The CDR3 runs from the conserved cysteine through the conserved F or W. Fields, in order: J gene, clone size, V gene, CDR3 protein. Where a row states a size, it is once, few, many or the class of an expanded clone; other rows omit it.

J gene: TRBJ2-7; clone size: NA; V gene: TRBV5-1; CDR3 protein: CASSLEGWGYEQYF
J gene: TRBJ2-6; clone size: NA; V gene: TRBV19; CDR3 protein: CASSTSQGPSGANVLTF
J gene: TRBJ2-3; clone size: NA; V gene: TRBV5-1; CDR3 protein: CASSTLSQDTQYF
J gene: TRBJ2-7; clone size: NA; V gene: TRBV24-1; CDR3 protein: CATSASGGTYEQYF
J gene: TRBJ2-3; clone size: once; V gene: TRBV5-8; CDR3 protein: CASSLAKDTQYF
J gene: TRBJ1-2; clone size: NA; V gene: TRBV10-3; CDR3 protein: CAISHVANYGYTF
J gene: TRBJ1-2; clone size: NA; V gene: TRBV6-5; CDR3 protein: CASSIKVDYGYTF
J gene: TRBJ1-3; clone size: NA; V gene: TRBV7-6; CDR3 protein: CASSGGSGQGNTIYF
J gene: TRBJ2-3; clone size: NA; V gene: TRBV3-1/TRBV3-2; CDR3 protein: CASSQGDTQYF
J gene: TRBJ2-2; clone size: NA; V gene: TRBV11-1; CDR3 protein: CASSLTDSPTGELFF
J gene: TRBJ1-4; clone size: NA; V gene: TRBV20-1; CDR3 protein: CSASRGDFEKLFF
J gene: TRBJ1-1; clone size: NA; V gene: TRBV19; CDR3 protein: CASSIGGGRQHTEAFF
J gene: TRBJ1-1; clone size: NA; V gene: TRBV4-1; CDR3 protein: CASSQARWAREAFF
J gene: TRBJ1-1; clone size: NA; V gene: TRBV3-1/TRBV3-2; CDR3 protein: CASSSSDRGTEAFF
J gene: TRBJ1-4; clone size: NA; V gene: TRBV2; CDR3 protein: CASSSTVTNEKLFF
J gene: TRBJ2-6; clone size: NA; V gene: TRBV5-1; CDR3 protein: CASSPQGGITGANVLTF
J gene: TRBJ1-1; clone size: NA; V gene: TRBV7-2; CDR3 protein: CASSFGGGGHLEAFF
J gene: TRBJ1-5; clone size: NA; V gene: TRBV27; CDR3 protein: CASSLRDSQPQHF
J gene: TRBJ1-4; clone size: once; V gene: TRBV18; CDR3 protein: CASSRRQDTDEKLFF
J gene: TRBJ1-2; clone size: NA; V gene: TRBV7-9; CDR3 protein: CASSLESTGGYTF
J gene: TRBJ1-5; clone size: NA; V gene: TRBV6-6; CDR3 protein: CASSYSYRGNQPQHF
J gene: TRBJ1-6; clone size: NA; V gene: TRBV2; CDR3 protein: CASSDRGSPTSPLHF
J gene: TRBJ1-1; clone size: NA; V gene: TRBV5-1; CDR3 protein: CASSFGGTLTATEAFF
J gene: TRBJ1-1; clone size: NA; V gene: TRBV19; CDR3 protein: CAPRVGPVDTEAFF
J gene: TRBJ2-2; clone size: NA; V gene: TRBV6-5; CDR3 protein: CASRTLNTGELFF
J gene: TRBJ2-2; clone size: few; V gene: TRBV5-1; CDR3 protein: CASSTRTGATGELFF
J gene: TRBJ1-2; clone size: NA; V gene: TRBV9; CDR3 protein: CASSAGVGDYGYTF
J gene: TRBJ2-7; clone size: NA; V gene: TRBV7-2; CDR3 protein: CASSRTRATSGGSPYEQYF
J gene: TRBJ2-7; clone size: few; V gene: TRBV20-1; CDR3 protein: CSASGLAGGYEQYF
J gene: TRBJ2-1; clone size: NA; V gene: TRBV5-1; CDR3 protein: CATGLKDPYNEQFF
J gene: TRBJ2-1; clone size: NA; V gene: TRBV10-3; CDR3 protein: CAISWDRGHEQFF
J gene: TRBJ1-2; clone size: NA; V gene: TRBV6-1; CDR3 protein: CASSEGKYGYTF
J gene: TRBJ2-4; clone size: NA; V gene: TRBV5-1; CDR3 protein: CASSTGGAENIQYF
J gene: TRBJ1-4; clone size: NA; V gene: TRBV2; CDR3 protein: CASSVGQGEKLFF
J gene: TRBJ1-2; clone size: NA; V gene: TRBV5-4; CDR3 protein: CASSSRDLSNYGYTF
J gene: TRBJ2-3; clone size: NA; V gene: TRBV6-5; CDR3 protein: CASSRGQGADTQYF
J gene: TRBJ2-6; clone size: NA; V gene: TRBV19; CDR3 protein: CASSTRESGANVLTF
J gene: TRBJ2-7; clone size: NA; V gene: TRBV2; CDR3 protein: CASAVRGSYEQYF
J gene: TRBJ2-2; clone size: once; V gene: TRBV19; CDR3 protein: CASSNLRTVNTGELFF
J gene: TRBJ1-1; clone size: NA; V gene: TRBV9; CDR3 protein: CASSLGTGTEAFF
J gene: TRBJ1-4; clone size: NA; V gene: TRBV19; CDR3 protein: CASSIEGLLGEKLFF
J gene: TRBJ1-5; clone size: NA; V gene: TRBV18; CDR3 protein: CASSADTGNQPQHF
J gene: TRBJ1-3; clone size: NA; V gene: TRBV4-2; CDR3 protein: CASSRLGSENTIYF
J gene: TRBJ1-2; clone size: NA; V gene: TRBV29-1; CDR3 protein: CSAFSAGTGNGYTF
J gene: TRBJ1-1; clone size: NA; V gene: TRBV19; CDR3 protein: CASSPWDRGGTEAFF
J gene: TRBJ1-2; clone size: NA; V gene: TRBV28; CDR3 protein: CASSLYRDMGGYTF
J gene: TRBJ2-7; clone size: few; V gene: TRBV6-2/TRBV6-3; CDR3 protein: CASSAGVGRYEQYF
J gene: TRBJ2-3; clone size: NA; V gene: TRBV28; CDR3 protein: CASRTSGGALASTDTQYF
J gene: TRBJ1-5; clone size: few; V gene: TRBV7-2; CDR3 protein: CASSLVVGNQPQHF
J gene: TRBJ1-6; clone size: NA; V gene: TRBV28; CDR3 protein: CASIPNQGGKPPLHF
J gene: TRBJ1-3; clone size: medium-sized; V gene: TRBV3-1/TRBV3-2; CDR3 protein: CASSPYPGGNTIYF
J gene: TRBJ2-3; clone size: NA; V gene: TRBV5-4; CDR3 protein: CASRGGDRAGDTQYF
J gene: TRBJ2-1; clone size: NA; V gene: TRBV27; CDR3 protein: CASSLEGRTSGGSGSYNEQFF
J gene: TRBJ1-1; clone size: NA; V gene: TRBV5-4; CDR3 protein: CASGTNRDTTEAFF
J gene: TRBJ1-1; clone size: NA; V gene: TRBV19; CDR3 protein: CASSVRGPNTEAFF